This T cell receptor (beta chain) was obtained from a study of T cells in Graves' hyperthyroidism and ophthalmopathy. Study-wide points: Ophthalmopathy cases were set apart from stable hyperthyroidism by a 13 V-J model. Among thyroid clonotypes expanded above 0.001, most also appeared in blood. Ophthalmopathy was identified by the model a median 6.5 months ahead of onset.

Germline V lookup: CDR1 SEHNR, CDR2 FQNEAQ (reference sequence). CDR3 size: 13 residues. The diagnostic basis comprised clinical symptoms, serum thyroxine and TRAb, thyroid ultrasound and orbital computed tomography. Amplification targeted TCR beta CDR3 regions from RNA transcripts. Primed by the HTBI set, a first-round RT-PCR was run on the TCR CDR3. MiXCR, run by TCRdb on the multiplex PCR reads, gives a single entry per CDR3 protein. The sample has hundreds of thousands of distinct CDR3 sequences, 45% seen once. As concerns this clonotype: What it binds is unknown. Sequence at one end of the junction differs from germline and may be a read error.

This TCR was recovered from an adult man with Graves' disease, either hyperthyroidism or ophthalmopathy (not recorded which). What was sequenced was peripheral blood or thyroid tissue (not recorded which). The chain is built from TRBV7-9 and TRBJ1-1; D uncertain. This chain's CDR3 is CASRRARASRGVF. The CDR3 DNA reads as TGTGCCAGCAGGCGGGCGAGGGCCAGTCGGGGTGTCTTT.